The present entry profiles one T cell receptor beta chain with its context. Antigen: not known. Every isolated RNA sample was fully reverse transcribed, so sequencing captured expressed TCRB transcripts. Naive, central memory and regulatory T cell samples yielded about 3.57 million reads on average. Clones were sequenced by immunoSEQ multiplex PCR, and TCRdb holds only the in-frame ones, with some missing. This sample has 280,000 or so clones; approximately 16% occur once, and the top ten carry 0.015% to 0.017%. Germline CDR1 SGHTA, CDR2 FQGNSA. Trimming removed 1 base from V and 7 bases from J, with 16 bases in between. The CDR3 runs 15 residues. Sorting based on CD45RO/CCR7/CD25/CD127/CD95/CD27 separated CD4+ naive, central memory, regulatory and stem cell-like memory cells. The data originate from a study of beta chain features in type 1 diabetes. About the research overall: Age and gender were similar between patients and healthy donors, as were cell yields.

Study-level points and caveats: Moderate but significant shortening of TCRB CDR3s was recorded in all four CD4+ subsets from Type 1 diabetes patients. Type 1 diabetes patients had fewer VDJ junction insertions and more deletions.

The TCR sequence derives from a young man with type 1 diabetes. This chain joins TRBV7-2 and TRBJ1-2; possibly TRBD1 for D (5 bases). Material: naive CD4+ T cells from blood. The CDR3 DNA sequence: TGTGCCAGCAGCTTAGAACCGGGACTAAGGGGTGGCTACACCTTC. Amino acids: CASSLEPGLRGGYTF.